Only a few counts were recorded for the clone carrying this T cell receptor beta chain. Its specificity is not known. cDNA libraries for TCR alpha and TCR beta, carrying sample barcodes and UMIs, came from 5'RACE with constant-segment primers. MiXCR, run by TCRdb on the 5' RACE reads, gives a single entry per CDR3 protein. This sample yields more than 85,000 distinct CDR3 sequences, of which around 10% are seen a single time; 40% belongs to the top ten. The data belong to a study of T-cell memory formation after mild COVID-19. General study points: Contracting CD4+ clones were located mainly in CM and EM, and CD8+ clones in EMRA. Nothing showed for sure that second-wave clones peaking on day 37 were SARS-CoV-2 specific.

V lost 1 base, J lost 2 bases, and 8 bases stayed unmatched. Per germline, CDR1 SEHNR and CDR2 FQNEAQ (reference sequence). This CDR3 is built from 17 residues. The clonotype comes from a man in his late teens or twenties who had mild COVID-19 (a few samples of this study predate the infection). Cell type and time point are not known. The chain links TRBV7-9 to TRBJ1-2; 9 bases align to TRBD1. Sequencing was done on a sample of PBMCs or a T cell subset sorted from them (not recorded which). This CDR3 reads CASSLVGGQGWNYGYTF. CDR3 DNA: TGTGCCAGCAGCTTAGTTGGGGGACAGGGATGGAACTATGGCTACACCTTC.